This T cell receptor (beta chain) appears in the sequencing data of a study of blood T cell repertoires in COVID-19. Looking at the study overall: Acute and convalescent COVID-19 samples came from the United States, Italy and Spain. PBMCs, B-cell-depleted T cells, or T cells were the source of the cDNA or gDNA that made up the material.

Per the original data handling: From reference gene primer amplification, estimates of nucleated cell counts were derived. The table came from immunoSEQ multiplex PCR; TCRdb's copy has only in-frame clones and leaves some out. The V and J calls and clone size are taken from that table; D and trimming were inferred from the DNA. The sample carries 150,000 or so clones, approximately 80% recorded once. CDR3 length: 14 amino acids. Germline CDR1 reads LNHDA; CDR2 reads SQIVND (reference sequence). V dropped 6 bases and J dropped 4; count of bases not matched to a gene: 6. Sequencing was done on a sample of peripheral blood. The gene calls are TRBV19 and TRBJ2-7; 10 nucleotides agree with TRBD2. The TCR originated in a woman aged 45-60 years with acute or convalescent COVID-19. As DNA, the CDR3 is TGTGCCAGTAGACTGACTAGCGGGCGGTACGAGCAGTACTTC. Translating it yields CASRLTSGRYEQYF.